This T cell receptor (beta chain) was documented in a study of CD8+ T cells in alopecia areata. The overall study: Skin grafts from roughly 6-12-month-old C3H/HeJ donors with spontaneous alopecia were placed on approximately 7-11-week-old female C3H/HeJ mice. General study points: TCRs were shared less clearly across patients than in mice, possibly for HLA-related reasons. Clonality was higher in lesional than normal scalp, especially in alopecia totalis/universalis.

Notes on this clone: Its target is unknown. The gene symbols are mouse symbols. The CDR3 end falls 4 residues outside the read, so it is completed with the germline J gene.

Germline assignment: CDR1 SGHDT and CDR2 FRDEAV. Germline trimming cut 1 base from V and 3 bases from J; bases unmatched to any gene: 5. The CDR3 contains 15 residues. RNA extraction was followed by reverse transcription into cDNA, which acted as the sequencing template. Here immunoSEQ multiplex PCR was the method, and the copy in TCRdb shows in-frame clones only, minus some. This table holds around 18,000 clones with no singletons; the top ten claim approximately 30%. Cells from pooled cutaneous lymph nodes were sorted by CD4, CD8alpha, NKG2D, NKG2ACE and other markers. The sequence came from a C3H/HeJ mouse with alopecia areata. As its MHC haplotype, the strain has H2-k. The sequencing sample was made of CD8+ T cells sorted from a lymph node. This sequence joins TRBV14 and TRBJ1-2, with TRBD1 matching 8 bases. CDR3 bases read: TGTGCCAGCAGTTTCGTTACAGGGGGAGACTCC. Its translation is CASSFVTGGDS. The entire CDR3 protein is CASSFVTGGDSDYTF. The full variable domain, completed using reference TRBV14 and TRBJ1-2, is EAGVTQSPRYAVLQEGQAVSFWCDPISGHDTLYWYQQPRDQGPQLLVYFRDEAVIDNSQLPSDRFSAVRPKGTNSTLKIQSAKQGDTATYLCASSFVTGGDSDYTFGSGTRLLVI.